The 9 T cell receptor beta chains below come from one sample, sequenced in a study of T cells after yellow fever vaccination. MiXCR, applied by TCRdb to the 5' RACE reads, yields one record per CDR3 protein. This sample has 500,000 to 650,000 distinct CDR3 sequences, with about 17% found just once. Material: PBMCs, obtained about 5 days after the first yellow fever vaccination. All receptors come from a man younger than 30 who received the YFV17D yellow fever vaccine.

CDR3 sequence (DNA): TGTGCCAGCAGTTATGCCCCGCGGAGCGGGGTGAAAGAGACCCAGTACTTC. Residues: CASSYAPRSGVKETQYF. V usage is TRBV6-2 or TRBV6-3 and J usage is TRBJ2-5; the match to TRBD2 covers 7 bases. V dropped 3 bases and J dropped 3; count of bases not matched to a gene: 13. Per germline, CDR1 MNHEY and CDR2 SVGEGT. CDR3 size: 17 residues.

The table lists this clonotype with a few counts. The chain employs TRBV5-1 and TRBJ2-5; possibly TRBD2 for D (6 bases). Germline assignment: CDR1 SGHRS and CDR2 YFSETQ. V lost 1 base and J 0 bases, leaving 10 bases between the germline ends. The CDR3 loop spans 15 amino acids. The CDR3 DNA sequence: TGCGCCAGCAGCTTGTGGGCGGGGTACCAAGAGACCCAGTACTTC. Translated: CASSLWAGYQETQYF.

The chain is built from TRBV7-2 and TRBJ2-7; TRBD1 matches 9 bases. V was pared by 1 base and J by 3 bases, with 10 bases of the junction left unmatched. The germline V gene encodes CDR1 SGHTA and CDR2 FQGNSA. The CDR3 runs to 17 residues. In nucleotides, the CDR3 is TGTGCCAGCAGCTTAGTCCCCACAGGGGGCGCGTACTACGAGCAGTACTTC. As protein: CASSLVPTGGAYYEQYF.

In its sample, this clonotype was seen a few times. The genes are TRBV5-1 and TRBJ1-2; 8 nucleotides align to TRBD1. This CDR3 is built from 15 residues. Trimming at V came to 4 bases and at J to 8 bases, leaving 13 bases not matched to a gene. Per germline, CDR1 SGHRS and CDR2 YFSETQ. The CDR3 bases are TGCGCCAGCAGCCTGACAGGGGCAAGGGGAAGCGGCTACACCTTC. Amino acid sequence: CASSLTGARGSGYTF.

This clonotype has a count of ten or more. The V and J genes are TRBV5-6 and TRBJ2-5; D unresolved. V lost 7 bases and J lost 7, with 14 bases in between. The CDR3 length is 12 residues. CDR1 SGHDT and CDR2 YYEEEE come from the germline V gene. This CDR3 is CASGRTSGTQYF. The CDR3 bases are TGTGCCAGCGGAAGAACTTCGGGGACCCAGTACTTC.

This clonotype was seen more than once but under ten times. V and J are TRBV5-1 and TRBJ2-3; 12 nucleotides match TRBD1. The J segment lost 5 bases and the V segment lost 0 bases, leaving 4 bases of the junction unmatched. The CDR3 consists of 16 residues. Germline CDR1 reads SGHRS; CDR2 reads YFSETQ. CDR3 nucleotide sequence: TGCGCCAGCAGCTTGGACGGGACAGGGGGCGGAGATACGCAGTATTTT. This sequence encodes CASSLDGTGGGDTQYF.

The J gene is TRBJ1-2, the V gene TRBV6-5; 9 positions agree with TRBD1. After removal of 6 bases from V and 10 bases from J, the junction contained 3 bases not matched to a gene. The germline gives CDR1 MNHEY, CDR2 SVGAGI. This CDR3 is built from 11 residues. CDR3 coding DNA: TGTGCCAGCAGGGACAGGGGTCCCTACACCTTC. Translated, it gives CASRDRGPYTF.

The table lists this clonotype with a few counts. This sequence joins TRBV10-3 and TRBJ1-1, with TRBD1 identical over 9 bases. CDR3 length equals 16 residues. J lost 0 bases, V lost 4 bases, and 6 bases had no gene match. Germline-derived CDR1 and CDR2 are ENHRY and SYGVKD. CDR3: CAISGIGQGMNTEAFF. The DNA for the CDR3 is TGTGCCATCAGTGGTATTGGACAGGGGATGAACACTGAAGCTTTCTTT.

V and J are TRBV7-9 and TRBJ2-1; 8 nucleotides agree with TRBD1. Per the germline V gene, CDR1 is SEHNR and CDR2 is FQNEAQ (reference sequence). This CDR3 spans 17 amino acids. The V segment lost 5 bases and the J segment 4 bases; nucleotides outside the gene matches: 13. The CDR3 nucleotides read TGTGCCAGCAGCCCCGGACGGGACAGGTCCCCATACAATGAGCAGTTCTTC. Encoded protein: CASSPGRDRSPYNEQFF.